This TCR beta chain was retrieved from a study of human CD8 memory T cell subsets. Whole-study results and caveats: In the comparison of repertoires, stem-like memory and precursor exhausted T cells overlapped only minimally.

This CDR3 has 16 residues. Germline V gene data show CDR1 as MNHNS and CDR2 as SASEGT. UMI-labeled 5' RACE yielded the TCR beta libraries. TCRdb reprocessed the 5' RACE reads and keeps a single row for each CDR3 protein, giving no DNA. This sample's clone table lists more than 9,000 distinct CDR3 sequences. Turning to this clonotype: The antigen is not known.

CCR7+ PD-1+ TIGIT+ early memory CD8+ cells with dysfunctional traits were TPEX. Healthy donors provided the buffy coats that yielded the PBMC. Total CD8+ T cells were enriched by a separation that was negative and magnetic. Sequencing used CD8+ T cells from PBMCs. This chain connects TRBV6-1 to TRBJ2-5; TCRdb lists TRBD2, though no DNA is available to test this call. The sequence derives from a human donor in good health. The CDR3 spells CASSEVMRDLQETQYF.